These 20 T cell receptor beta chains were sequenced from one sample in a study of T cell responses to AZD1222 COVID-19 vaccine. Method: immunoSEQ multiplex PCR; TCRdb's copy keeps in-frame clones and lacks some. Seen here are some 63,000 clones, 75% to 90% observed once, and the top ten hold over 5%. The sample in question was peripheral blood, obtained 28 days after the second AZD1222 dose. The receptors derive from an adult who received the AZD1222 COVID-19 vaccine.

The chain uses TRBV2 and TRBJ2-1, with 9 bases matching TRBD2. The CDR3 spans 15 residues. The V gene end was trimmed by 4 bases and the J gene end by 6 bases; junction bases not matched to a gene: 7. Germline V CDR1 and CDR2: SNHLY, FYNNEI. DNA for the CDR3: TGTGCCAGCAGTGGCCGGCTAGCGGGGACCAATGAGCAGTTCTTC. Its protein product is CASSGRLAGTNEQFF.

The V gene is TRBV3-1 (or the pseudogene TRBV3-2), the J gene TRBJ2-5; 14 positions match TRBD2. V was pared by 4 bases and J by 5 bases, with 3 bases of the junction left unmatched. The CDR3 extends over 15 amino acids. CDR1 LGHDT and CDR2 YNNKEL come from the germline V gene (reference sequence). CDR3 DNA: TGTGCCAGCAGCCGGACTAGCGGGGGGCGGGAGACCCAGTACTTC. Its translation: CASSRTSGGRETQYF.

About this clone: Other nucleotide sequences in the sample specify the same CDR3. This chain links TRBV7-2 with TRBJ2-7, with 12 bases aligning to TRBD2. The CDR3 totals 14 residues. The V segment lost 4 bases and the J segment 4 bases; nucleotides outside the gene matches: 2. CDR1 and CDR2 from the germline V gene are SGHTA and FQGNSA. CDR3 residues: CASSSSGRAYEQYF. The CDR3 bases are TGTGCCAGCAGCTCTAGCGGGAGGGCGTACGAGCAGTACTTC.

This clone was seen more than once but under ten times. The rearrangement links TRBV25-1 to TRBJ1-1, with unresolved D. Germline values: CDR1 MGHDK, CDR2 SYGVNS. Deletions cut 4 bases from V and 0 bases from J, with 6 bases between. This CDR3 is built from 13 residues. The CDR3 is CASSGVMNTEAFF. The DNA for the CDR3 is TGTGCCAGCAGTGGAGTCATGAACACTGAAGCTTTCTTT.

This chain uses TRBV28 with TRBJ2-4; 10 positions agree with TRBD1. From germline, CDR1 is MDHEN and CDR2 SYDVKM. The CDR3 is 16 residues long. The ends lost 5 bases at V and 4 bases at J; junction bases unmatched: 8. CDR3 protein: CASSGPGQGTKNIQYF. CDR3 in DNA: TGTGCCAGCAGTGGACCGGGACAGGGGACGAAAAACATTCAGTACTTC. The entire variable domain, with the rest obtained from reference TRBV28 and TRBJ2-4, is as follows: DVKVTQSSRYLVKRTGEKVFLECVQDMDHENMFWYRQDPGLGLRLIYFSYDVKMKEKGDIPEGYSVSREKKERFSLILESASTNQTSMYLCASSGPGQGTKNIQYFGAGTRLSVL.

This clone was seen a single time. The rearrangement links TRBV3-1 (or the pseudogene TRBV3-2) to TRBJ2-1, with 11 bases identical to TRBD2. CDR1 LGHDT and CDR2 YNNKEL come from the germline V gene (reference sequence). CDR3 size: 15 residues. V gave up 4 bases and J gave up 9 bases; unmatched junction bases: 8. CDR3 residues: CASSPYGTSGGEQFF. The CDR3 DNA follows: TGTGCCAGCAGCCCTTACGGGACTAGCGGTGGTGAGCAGTTCTTC.

J is TRBJ1-2 and V is TRBV2; possibly TRBD1 for D (5 bases). Germline loops: CDR1 SNHLY, CDR2 FYNNEI. The CDR3 is 13 amino acids. V dropped 7 bases and J dropped 6 bases, with 15 bases sitting between them. DNA of the CDR3: TGTGCCAGCATTTATCAGGGAGGTAATGGCTACACCTTC. Its protein product is CASIYQGGNGYTF.

The chain has TRBV19 and TRBJ2-1; D may correspond to TRBD1 or TRBD2 (6 bases each). Per germline, CDR1 LNHDA and CDR2 SQIVND (reference sequence). The V end lost 1 base, the J end lost 6 bases, and 19 bases lay between the germline ends. The CDR3 consists of 17 residues. The DNA for the CDR3 is TGTGCCAGTAGTATAGGGGGGGCAGGGTATAGTCTCAATGAGCAGTTCTTC. Its translation: CASSIGGAGYSLNEQFF.

The rearrangement links TRBV2 to TRBJ1-4; D remains ambiguous. Trimming took off 3 bases at V and 0 bases at J, with 8 bases between the two ends. This CDR3 is built from 15 residues. Germline loops: CDR1 SNHLY, CDR2 FYNNEI. The CDR3 loop is CASSDRAATNEKLFF. The CDR3 region has the DNA TGTGCCAGCAGTGATCGGGCAGCAACTAATGAAAAACTGTTTTTT.

The chain carries TRBV9 and TRBJ2-5; 9 bases match TRBD2. V dropped 4 bases and J dropped 4; count of bases not matched to a gene: 5. The CDR3 consists of 14 residues. The V gene's germline CDR1 is SGDLS and CDR2 YYNGEE. The DNA of the CDR3 is TGTGCCAGCAGCCGTAGCGGGAGTGCAGAGACCCAGTACTTC. The encoded protein is CASSRSGSAETQYF.

The chain combines TRBV6-5 with TRBJ1-1; maybe TRBD1 (6 bases). The V end was cut by 4 bases, the J end by 8 bases, with 14 bases between. The germline V gene encodes CDR1 MNHEY and CDR2 SVGAGI. This CDR3 is 13 amino acids long. The CDR3 loop reads CASSSPDRTEAFF. CDR3 DNA sequence: TGTGCCAGCAGTTCCCCGGACAGAACCGAAGCTTTCTTT.

The chain carries TRBV7-2 and TRBJ1-2; 7 nucleotides align to TRBD1. The CDR3 is 13 residues long. Germline V gene sequence: CDR1 SGHTA, CDR2 FQGNSA. The V gene end was trimmed by 3 bases and the J gene end by 3 bases; junction bases not matched to a gene: 1. This chain's CDR3 is CASSFGTDYGYTF. CDR3 in DNA: TGTGCCAGCAGCTTCGGGACAGACTATGGCTACACCTTC.

The chain carries TRBV7-7 and TRBJ1-1; D perhaps matches TRBD1 (5 bases). V shed 5 bases and J shed 1 base, with 8 bases lying between them. The CDR3 sequence is 13 residues long. Per germline, CDR1 SSHAT and CDR2 FNYEAQ (reference sequence). The CDR3 spells CASSMTENTEAFF. In DNA, the CDR3 is TGTGCCAGCAGCATGACAGAGAACACTGAAGCTTTCTTT.

The gene calls are TRBV5-4 and TRBJ2-5; unclear D gene. Between the trimmed V and J ends, which lost 0 bases and 2 bases, there was a span of 8 bases. CDR3 size: 14 residues. Germline CDR1 reads SGHNT; CDR2 reads YYREEE (reference sequence). CDR3 sequence (DNA): TGTGCCAGCAGCTTGGCTGTGCTACAAGAGACCCAGTACTTC. Protein product: CASSLAVLQETQYF.

This rearrangement joins TRBV5-6 to TRBJ2-7; a possible D gene is TRBD1 (5 bases). Germline V gene sequence: CDR1 SGHDT, CDR2 YYEEEE. The CDR3 loop spans 12 amino acids. The V gene lost 5 bases and the J gene lost 2 bases, with 8 bases spanning the gap. In DNA, the CDR3 is TGTGCCAGCAGTATGGACACCTACGAGCAGTACTTC. Its protein is CASSMDTYEQYF.

This clone was observed a single time. The chain couples TRBV19 to TRBJ2-3, with 10 bases aligning to TRBD1. CDR1 and CDR2 (germline): LNHDA, SQIVND (reference sequence). The CDR3 is 14 amino acids. V lost 5 bases and J lost 5; bases outside the gene matches: 4. CDR3 bases: TGTGCCAGTAGTCGACAGGGGGCAGGAGATACGCAGTATTTT. It translates to CASSRQGAGDTQYF.

V gene TRBV30 combines with J gene TRBJ2-2, with 8 nucleotides matching TRBD2. V gave up 0 bases and J gave up 4 bases; unmatched junction bases: 10. CDR1 is GTSNPN, CDR2 SVGIG, per germline (reference sequence). This CDR3 has 17 amino acids. The CDR3 bases are TGTGCCTGGAGTGTGGTAGCGGGGAGGGGGAGCACCGGGGAGCTGTTTTTT. This sequence encodes CAWSVVAGRGSTGELFF.

This sequence joins TRBV2 and TRBJ1-2; 7 bases agree with TRBD1. The CDR3 has 15 residues. V was clipped by 3 bases and J by 1 base; unmatched bases: 5. Looked up from germline, CDR1 is SNHLY and CDR2 is FYNNEI. CDR3 residues: CASSDARDSNYGYTF. The CDR3 nucleotides are TGTGCCAGCAGTGATGCCCGGGACAGTAACTATGGCTACACCTTC.

The V and J genes are TRBV4-3 and TRBJ2-4; D gene uncertain. This CDR3 region has 14 residues. Trimming pared 4 bases from V and 5 bases from J, leaving 12 bases between. Germline-derived CDR1 and CDR2 are LGHNA and YSLEER. The CDR3 region has the DNA TGCGCCAGCAGCCCCCGAGTTGGGGAAAACATTCAGTACTTC. This sequence encodes CASSPRVGENIQYF.

J is TRBJ1-2 and V is TRBV19; 8 bases fit TRBD1. Germline CDR1 LNHDA, CDR2 SQIVND (reference sequence). V gave up 5 bases and J gave up 2 bases; unmatched junction bases: 10. The CDR3 covers 16 residues. DNA for the CDR3: TGTGCCAGTAGTGGACACAGGGGGACTTCGAACTATGGCTACACCTTC. The encoded protein is CASSGHRGTSNYGYTF.